The 11 T cell receptor beta chains below all came from one sample that was sequenced in a study of response to subunit inactivated influenza vaccine. TCRdb recomputed calls from the RT-PCR reads with MiXCR, one row per CDR3 protein. The profile covers some 540,000 distinct CDR3 sequences, with 20% to 25% appearing a single time and approximately 3% taken by the ten largest. This same sample was also taken into another study, of T cells expressing NK-cell markers. From that second work: Scientists made TCR beta cDNA using 5'RACE template switching with UMIs.

This material consisted of CD4+ T cells sorted from PBMCs, taken 11 to 12 days after vaccination. Receptor source: a man aged 50 to 60 who received an inactivated influenza vaccine.

The V call is TRBV20-1, the J call TRBJ2-2; 14 nucleotides line up with TRBD2. J was trimmed by 8 bases and V by 5 bases; bases with no gene match: 4. There are 14 residues in the CDR3. Germline V gene sequence: CDR1 DFQATT, CDR2 SNEGSKA (reference sequence). CDR3 bases: TGCAGTGCTGGACTAGCGGGGGGCCCGGGGGAGCTGTTTTTT. Translation: CSAGLAGGPGELFF.

The table lists this clonotype with a few counts. This chain joins TRBV3-1 and TRBJ2-3, with 10 bases lining up with TRBD2. V trimming: 8 bases; J trimming: 0 bases; junction bases outside the gene matches: 8. The germline V gene encodes CDR1 LGHDT and CDR2 YNNKEL (reference sequence). This CDR3 is built from 16 residues. The DNA of the CDR3 is TGTGCCAGCTCTTCTAGCGGGAGTACAAGCACAGATACGCAGTATTTT. Amino acids: CASSSSGSTSTDTQYF.

This clonotype came up a few times. The chain joins TRBV2 to TRBJ2-1; TRBD2 matches at 12 bases. The germline V gene encodes CDR1 SNHLY and CDR2 FYNNEI. V trimming: 6 bases; J trimming: 7 bases; junction bases outside the gene matches: 7. The CDR3 sequence is 15 residues long. The CDR3 nucleotides are TGTGCCAGCAGGAGAGGACTAGCGGGAATAAATGAGCAGTTCTTC. Its translation is CASRRGLAGINEQFF.

This chain links TRBV3-1 with TRBJ2-1; D might be TRBD1 (6 bases). The germline V gene encodes CDR1 LGHDT and CDR2 YNNKEL (reference sequence). This CDR3 contains 16 residues. V shed 2 bases and J shed 4 bases, with 15 bases lying between them. The CDR3 here is CASSQSGTTQYNEQFF. The CDR3 DNA is TGTGCCAGCAGCCAATCCGGGACAACCCAATACAATGAGCAGTTCTTC.

Note on this clonotype: An end of the junction does not agree with germline; a read error may underlie this. The rearrangement links TRBV6-5 to TRBJ1-2; D is unclear. The CDR3 sequence is 14 residues long. The V gene's germline CDR1 is MNHEY and CDR2 SVGAGI. In nucleotides, the CDR3 is TGTGCCAGCAGTTACGGCAGGCCTAACTATGGCTACACTTTC. This sequence encodes CASSYGRPNYGYTF.

This clonotype was seen at least ten times. The V and J genes are TRBV12-3 or TRBV12-4 and TRBJ2-5; 9 bases map to TRBD2. The CDR3 extends over 18 amino acids. The junction had 10 bases not matched to a gene; V was cut back by 0 bases and J by 2 bases. CDR3 bases: TGTGCCAGCAGTTTAGCGCCTCGCGCGGGAGGGTATCAAGAGACCCAGTACTTC. Its protein product is CASSLAPRAGGYQETQYF.

This clonotype was counted only a few times. This rearrangement joins TRBV28 to TRBJ1-3; D is unclear. Per the germline V gene, CDR1 is MDHEN and CDR2 is SYDVKM. This CDR3 is 14 amino acids long. V lost 5 bases and J lost 0, with 8 bases in between. CDR3 nucleotides: TGTGCCAGCAGTCCCGGGAGCTCTGGAAACACCATATATTTT. Protein sequence: CASSPGSSGNTIYF.

The J gene is TRBJ1-1, the V gene TRBV11-2, with 7 positions matching TRBD1. The CDR3 is made up of 15 amino acids. The V gene's germline CDR1 is SGHAT and CDR2 FQNNGV. V was clipped by 5 bases and J by 2 bases; unmatched bases: 8. The chain's CDR3 is CASSPTGWTNTEAFF. In DNA form, the CDR3 reads TGTGCCAGCAGCCCGACAGGGTGGACCAACACTGAAGCTTTCTTT. Combining the CDR3 with reference TRBV11-2 and TRBJ1-1 gives the whole variable domain EAGVAQSPRYKIIEKRQSVAFWCNPISGHATLYWYQQILGQGPKLLIQFQNNGVVDDSQLPKDRFSAERLKGVDSTLKIQPAKLEDSAVYLCASSPTGWTNTEAFFGQGTRLTVV.

This clonotype was detected a few times. The chain carries TRBV27 and TRBJ2-7, with D possibly TRBD1 on 5 matching bases. The CDR3 contains 13 residues. V was clipped by 3 bases and J by 3 bases, with 9 bases between them. Per the germline V gene, CDR1 is MNHEY and CDR2 is SMNVEV (reference sequence). This CDR3 reads CASSFSQGYEQYF. In DNA, the CDR3 is TGTGCCAGCAGTTTCTCGCAGGGCTACGAGCAGTACTTC.

The CDR3 reads CAIMGGTGFYEQYF. The CDR3 DNA sequence: TGTGCCATCATGGGAGGGACAGGGTTTTACGAGCAGTACTTC. V gene TRBV10-3 combines with J gene TRBJ2-7, with TRBD1 matching over 9 bases. Germline V gene sequence: CDR1 ENHRY, CDR2 SYGVKD. There are 14 residues in the CDR3. The V and J ends lost 7 bases and 4 bases, in that order; junction bases with no gene match: 8.

This clonotype appeared a few times. V gene TRBV20-1 combines with J gene TRBJ2-1; D may match TRBD1 or TRBD2 (5 bases each). Germline V gives CDR1 DFQATT, CDR2 SNEGSKA (reference sequence). The V end lost 3 bases, the J end lost 4 bases, and 13 bases lay between the germline ends. This CDR3 is 14 amino acids long. CDR3 coding DNA: TGCAGTGCTAGGGCCGGGACCCAATACAATGAGCAGTTCTTC. Translating gives CSARAGTQYNEQFF.